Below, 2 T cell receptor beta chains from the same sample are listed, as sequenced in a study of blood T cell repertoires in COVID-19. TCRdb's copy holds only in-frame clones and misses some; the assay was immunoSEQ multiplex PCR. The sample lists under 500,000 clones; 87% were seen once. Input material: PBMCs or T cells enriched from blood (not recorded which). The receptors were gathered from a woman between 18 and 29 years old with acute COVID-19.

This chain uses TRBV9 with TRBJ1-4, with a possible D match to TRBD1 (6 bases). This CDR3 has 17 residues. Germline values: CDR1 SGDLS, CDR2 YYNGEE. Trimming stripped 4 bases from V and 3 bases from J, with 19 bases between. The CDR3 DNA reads TGTGCCAGCAGCCTCTACGACCGGGACACACCTAATGAAAAACTGTTTTTT. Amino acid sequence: CASSLYDRDTPNEKLFF.

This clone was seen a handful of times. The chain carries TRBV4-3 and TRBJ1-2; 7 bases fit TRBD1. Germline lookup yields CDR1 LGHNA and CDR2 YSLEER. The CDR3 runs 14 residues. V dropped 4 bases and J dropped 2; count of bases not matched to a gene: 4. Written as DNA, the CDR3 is TGCGCCAGCAGCCCACGGGACAGAAACTATGGCTACACCTTC. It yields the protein CASSPRDRNYGYTF.